These 27 T cell receptor beta chains share one sample of origin, sequenced in a study of cytomegalovirus exposure and HLA in healthy donors. 13 Jbeta primers and 60 Vbeta primers were used for the PCR. Sequencing used immunoSEQ multiplex PCR; TCRdb keeps in-frame clones, though not all of them. The data hold a few hundred thousand clones, with about four fifths observed a single time. Input material: PBMCs. The receptors come from a man aged 25-40 years in good health and CMV-seronegative.

This clone appeared once. The V call is TRBV5-6, the J call TRBJ2-3, with TRBD1 identical over 9 bases. The CDR3 sequence is 16 residues long. J was trimmed by 2 bases and V by 4 bases; bases with no gene match: 8. The germline CDR1 and CDR2 sequences are SGHDT and YYEEEE. The DNA for the CDR3 is TGTGCCAGCAGCCTGAGGACAGGGGCCTCCACAGATACGCAGTATTTT. Translated, it gives CASSLRTGASTDTQYF.

The CDR3 nucleotides are TGTGCCAGCTCACCGCTAGCGGGAGAGCAGTTCTTC. Translating it yields CASSPLAGEQFF. V and J are TRBV18 and TRBJ2-1; 9 nucleotides match TRBD2. V lost 3 bases and J lost 10; bases outside the gene matches: 1. The CDR3 runs 12 residues. From germline, CDR1 is KGHSH and CDR2 LQKENI.

This clone was observed a few times. The gene calls are TRBV4-3 and TRBJ1-1; possibly TRBD1 for D (5 bases). From germline, CDR1 is LGHNA and CDR2 YSLEER. This CDR3 is built from 13 residues. The ends were cut back, 4 bases at V and 2 bases at J, with 8 bases in the middle. The CDR3, as DNA: TGCGCCAGCAGCCGAGGGACTAACACTGAAGCTTTCTTT. This gives the protein CASSRGTNTEAFF.

The V gene is TRBV27, the J gene TRBJ1-6; D might be TRBD1 (5 bases). Deletions cut 6 bases from V and 4 bases from J, with 22 bases between. Germline V CDR1 and CDR2: MNHEY, SMNVEV (reference sequence). The CDR3 contains 18 residues. CDR3 nucleotide sequence: TGTGCCAGCAGGGGGATCCTGCAGGGTGGGCGTTATAATTCACCCCTCCACTTT. Its translation: CASRGILQGGRYNSPLHF.

This clone was picked up one time. J is TRBJ2-5 and V is TRBV6-1, with D hard to call. Trimming took 5 bases from V and 7 from J, leaving 11 bases between them. CDR1 MNHNS and CDR2 SASEGT come from the germline V gene. This CDR3 is 12 amino acids long. CDR3 residues: CASSPAPGTQYF. The CDR3 DNA sequence: TGTGCCAGCAGTCCGGCCCCGGGGACCCAGTACTTC.

The chain combines TRBV5-4 with TRBJ2-1, with D perhaps matching TRBD2 (6 bases). Germline CDR1 SGHNT, CDR2 YYREEE (reference sequence). V was clipped by 3 bases and J by 5 bases, with 9 bases between them. The CDR3 length is 13 residues. The DNA for the CDR3 is TGTGCCAGCAGCTCGGGACTTCACAATGAGCAGTTCTTC. It codes for CASSSGLHNEQFF.

V gene TRBV5-4 combines with J gene TRBJ1-1; D perhaps matches TRBD1 (5 bases). CDR3 length: 11 amino acids. Germline CDR1 reads SGHNT; CDR2 reads YYREEE (reference sequence). The germline V and J ends were trimmed by 10 bases and 7 bases, with 14 bases remaining between them. CDR3 residues: CADQTGLEAFF. In DNA form, the CDR3 reads TGTGCCGACCAGACGGGACTTGAAGCTTTCTTT.

The chain joins TRBV9 to TRBJ1-3, with TRBD1 matching 10 bases. Germline V gene data show CDR1 as SGDLS and CDR2 as YYNGEE. Unmatched junction bases numbered 3, after V lost 4 bases and J lost 2 bases. The CDR3 spans 15 residues. The CDR3: CASSRGQGTGNTIYF. The CDR3 DNA follows: TGTGCCAGCAGCCGGGGACAGGGGACTGGAAACACCATATATTTT.

The sample holds a few counts of this clone. The V call is TRBV4-1, the J call TRBJ1-3, with D perhaps TRBD1 (6 bases). Per germline, CDR1 MGHRA and CDR2 YSYEKL. Trimming took 4 bases from V and 4 from J, leaving 14 bases between them. The CDR3 consists of 15 residues. CDR3 residues: CASSPRQDDGNTIYF. The DNA of the CDR3 is TGCGCCAGCAGCCCCCGACAGGACGACGGAAACACCATATATTTT.

V and J are TRBV5-1 and TRBJ2-5; D may be TRBD2 (5 bases). The CDR3 runs to 14 residues. The V end lost 2 bases, the J end lost 5 bases, and 13 bases lay between the germline ends. Germline CDR1 is SGHRS and CDR2 is YFSETQ. The chain's CDR3 is CASSLGNSAETQYF. The CDR3 DNA sequence: TGCGCCAGCAGCTTAGGGAATAGCGCCGAGACCCAGTACTTC.

The rearrangement uses TRBV6-5 and TRBJ2-3, with TRBD1 as a possible D gene (5 bases). Germline V gene lookup returns CDR1 MNHEY and CDR2 SVGAGI. V was clipped by 5 bases and J by 8 bases, with 8 bases between them. CDR3 size: 11 residues. The CDR3 nucleotides are TGTGCCAGCAGTCGTCAGGGTACGCAGTATTTT. Translation: CASSRQGTQYF.

The V call is TRBV6-1, the J call TRBJ1-5, with a tentative D call TRBD1 (6 bases). Per the germline V gene, CDR1 is MNHNS and CDR2 is SASEGT. The CDR3 covers 15 residues. The V and J ends lost 8 bases and 7 bases respectively, with 21 bases between them. This CDR3 is CASQEIRGYVQPQHF. For the CDR3, the DNA is TGTGCCAGCCAAGAAATCAGGGGATACGTACAGCCCCAGCATTTT.

This clone is a singleton in its sample. A read error may account for a junction end that differs from germline. The same CDR3 also results from other DNA sequences found in this sample. V usage is TRBV28 and J usage is TRBJ1-2, with D perhaps matching TRBD1 (5 bases). This CDR3 has 12 amino acids. The V gene's germline CDR1 is MDHEN and CDR2 SYDVKM. The CDR3 spells CASNRDSDGYTF. Here the CDR3 DNA reads TGCGCCAGCAACCGGGACTCCGATGGCTACACCTTC.

The chain employs TRBV4-1 and TRBJ2-3; D is possibly TRBD2 (6 bases). The V gene lost 3 bases and the J gene lost 2 bases, with 21 bases spanning the gap. The germline CDR1 and CDR2 sequences are MGHRA and YSYEKL. The CDR3 runs to 18 residues. This CDR3 reads CASSQDGPAGGNTDTQYF. CDR3 sequence (DNA): TGCGCCAGCAGCCAGGATGGGCCGGCCGGGGGAAACACAGATACGCAGTATTTT.

Details on this clone: This same CDR3 is encoded by further DNA sequences in the sample. The V and J genes are TRBV7-9 and TRBJ1-6; no definite D call. Germline CDR1 reads SEHNR; CDR2 reads FQNEAQ (reference sequence). This CDR3 has 12 residues. Trimming removed 0 bases from V and 8 bases from J, with 2 bases in between. CDR3 sequence (DNA): TGTGCCAGCAGCTTAGCCTATTCACCCCTCCACTTT. Translating it yields CASSLAYSPLHF.

The chain carries TRBV5-1 and TRBJ1-4; TRBD1 agrees at 9 bases. Germline V lookup: CDR1 SGHRS, CDR2 YFSETQ. Germline trimming cut 4 bases from V and 6 bases from J; bases unmatched to any gene: 10. This CDR3 comprises 16 residues. In nucleotides, the CDR3 is TGCGCCAGCAGCCCGACCATCGGGACAGGGTATGAAAAACTGTTTTTT. It specifies CASSPTIGTGYEKLFF.

As to this clone: The junction departs from germline at one end; a sequencing error may be responsible. The rearrangement joins TRBV7-7 to TRBJ2-5; TRBD1 matches at 7 bases. This CDR3 has 15 residues. Germline V gene data show CDR1 as SSHAT and CDR2 as FNYEAQ (reference sequence). Here the CDR3 reads CASSLAGTEEETQYF. The CDR3 DNA is TGTGCTAGCAGCTTAGCCGGGACAGAAGAGGAGACCCAGTACTTC.

V usage is TRBV28 and J usage is TRBJ1-1; D unresolved. The germline CDR1 and CDR2 sequences are MDHEN and SYDVKM. Trimming removed 3 bases from V and 3 bases from J, with 11 bases in between. This CDR3 is 14 amino acids long. This chain's CDR3 is CASSLKWRYTEAFF. The CDR3 coding sequence is TGTGCCAGCAGTTTGAAGTGGAGGTACACTGAAGCTTTCTTT.

The J gene is TRBJ1-5, the V gene TRBV7-3, with D uncertain. The CDR3 is made up of 13 amino acids. CDR1 SGHTA and CDR2 FQGTGA come from the germline V gene. V was cut by 0 bases and J by 5 bases, with 5 bases left in between. In DNA form, the CDR3 reads TGTGCCAGCAGCTTAACGTCGGATCAGCCCCAGCATTTT. Its protein is CASSLTSDQPQHF.

V and J are TRBV25-1 and TRBJ2-1, with D uncertain. V was shortened by 6 bases and J by 4 bases, with 7 bases between the two germline ends. The CDR3 spans 12 residues. Germline lookup yields CDR1 MGHDK and CDR2 SYGVNS. The DNA for the CDR3 is TGTGCCAGCAGCCAGATGTACAATGAGCAGTTCTTC. This sequence encodes CASSQMYNEQFF.

The V call is TRBV5-1, the J call TRBJ1-3; D unresolved. This CDR3 contains 16 residues. V lost 0 bases, J lost 0 bases, and 10 bases lay in between. Germline CDR1 and CDR2: SGHRS and YFSETQ. The CDR3 loop reads CASSLGRWTSGNTIYF. CDR3 in DNA: TGCGCCAGCAGCTTGGGGAGGTGGACCTCTGGAAACACCATATATTTT.

This clone came up a few times. The chain employs TRBV18 and TRBJ1-2; D may be TRBD1 (5 bases). The V gene's germline CDR1 is KGHSH and CDR2 LQKENI. Trimming cost V 3 bases and J 3 bases, with 14 bases left between them. The CDR3 loop spans 15 amino acids. CDR3 sequence (DNA): TGTGCCAGCTCACCTTCGGGGGTGGTAGACTATGGCTACACCTTC. It encodes CASSPSGVVDYGYTF. The full variable domain, with the rest looked up from reference TRBV18 and TRBJ1-2, is NAGVMQNPRHLVRRRGQEARLRCSPMKGHSHVYWYRQLPEEGLKFMVYLQKENIIDESGMPKERFSAEFPKEGPSILRIQQVVRGDSAAYFCASSPSGVVDYGYTFGSGTRLTVV.

The chain combines TRBV5-6 with TRBJ2-5; the D gene is possibly TRBD2 (6 bases). This CDR3 is 16 amino acids long. Germline lookup yields CDR1 SGHDT and CDR2 YYEEEE. Trimming took 1 base from V and 3 from J, leaving 16 bases between them. The CDR3 is CASSLSGPGPKETQYF. The CDR3 nucleotides read TGTGCCAGCAGCTTGAGCGGGCCGGGACCTAAAGAGACCCAGTACTTC.

This rearrangement joins TRBV19 to TRBJ2-3; TRBD1 matches at 8 bases. There are 15 residues in the CDR3. Germline values: CDR1 LNHDA, CDR2 SQIVND (reference sequence). The J segment lost 4 bases and the V segment lost 6 bases, leaving 9 bases of the junction unmatched. The CDR3 loop reads CASRARRQGSDTQYF. The DNA of the CDR3 is TGTGCCAGTAGGGCCAGAAGACAGGGGTCAGATACGCAGTATTTT.

CDR3: CASSTRGIYEKLFF. The CDR3 nucleotides are TGTGCCAGCAGTACCAGGGGAATTTATGAAAAACTGTTTTTT. The chain joins TRBV6-6 to TRBJ1-4; a weak D match, TRBD1 (6 bases). The CDR3 runs to 14 residues. V was cut by 5 bases and J by 6 bases, with 13 bases left in between. Germline V CDR1 and CDR2: MNHNY, SVGAGI (reference sequence).

The rearrangement links TRBV5-3 to TRBJ2-2; the match to TRBD2 covers 10 bases. TRBV5-3 is marked as an open reading frame, function uncertain. V shed 1 base and J 4 bases; nucleotides not matched to a gene: 7. The CDR3 is 17 amino acids. DNA of the CDR3: TGTGCCAGAAGCTTGTGTTTGGGACTAGCGAGCACCGGGGAGCTGTTTTTT. It encodes CARSLCLGLASTGELFF.

The rearrangement links TRBV28 to TRBJ1-1; no reliable D call. CDR3 length: 13 amino acids. Germline V gives CDR1 MDHEN, CDR2 SYDVKM. Trimming took off 2 bases at V and 12 bases at J, with 16 bases between the two ends. The CDR3 loop is CASSLSWRERTFF. For the CDR3, the DNA is TGTGCCAGCAGTTTAAGTTGGCGGGAGCGAACTTTCTTT.